The present T cell receptor (beta chain) was sequenced within a study of blood T cells in healthy people across ages. The study, taken as a whole, reports: Comparison with aged donors showed that long-lived donors had more naive CD4+ cells and higher diversity.

In the case of this clonotype: What it binds is unknown.

A second roughly 6 to 12 cycle PCR used barcoded and J-beta primers. Every single cDNA molecule received a tag from a template-switch adaptor with 12 random nucleotides. TCRdb reprocessed the 5' RACE reads with MiXCR, giving one entry per CDR3 protein. The repertoire consists of hundreds of thousands of distinct CDR3 sequences, with approximately 21% occurring once and the leading ten covering approximately 20%. This receptor was identified in an older man in good health. The sequenced sample consisted of blood.

The DNA for the CDR3 is TGCAGCGTTGCCGTTGGCACTGAAGCTTTCTTT. Protein product: CSVAVGTEAFF. The chain uses TRBV29-1 and TRBJ1-1; D uncertain. In germline, CDR1 is SQVTM, CDR2 ANQGSEA. This CDR3 contains 11 residues. Trimming took 4 bases from V and 4 from J, leaving 7 bases between them.